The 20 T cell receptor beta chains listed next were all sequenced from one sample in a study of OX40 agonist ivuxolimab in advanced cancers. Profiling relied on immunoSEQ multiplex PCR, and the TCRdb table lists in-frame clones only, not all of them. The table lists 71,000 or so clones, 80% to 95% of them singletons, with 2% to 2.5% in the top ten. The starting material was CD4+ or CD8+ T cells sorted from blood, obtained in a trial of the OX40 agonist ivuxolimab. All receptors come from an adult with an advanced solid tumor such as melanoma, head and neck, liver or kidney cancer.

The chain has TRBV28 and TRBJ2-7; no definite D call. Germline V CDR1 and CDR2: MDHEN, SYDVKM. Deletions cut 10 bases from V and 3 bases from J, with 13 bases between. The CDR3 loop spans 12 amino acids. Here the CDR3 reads CAISQVDYEQYF. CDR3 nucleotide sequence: TGTGCCATCTCTCAAGTTGACTACGAGCAGTACTTC.

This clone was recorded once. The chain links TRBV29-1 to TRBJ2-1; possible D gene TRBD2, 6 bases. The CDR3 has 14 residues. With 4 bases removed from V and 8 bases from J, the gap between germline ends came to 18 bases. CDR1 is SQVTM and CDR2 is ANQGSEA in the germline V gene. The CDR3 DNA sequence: TGCAGCGTTGCCCGCGGGACTGCGGTTTATGAGCAGTTCTTC. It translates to CSVARGTAVYEQFF.

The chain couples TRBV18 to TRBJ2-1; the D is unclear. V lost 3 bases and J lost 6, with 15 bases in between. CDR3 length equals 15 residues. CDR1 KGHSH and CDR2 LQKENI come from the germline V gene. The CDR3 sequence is CASSPISEGSNEQFF. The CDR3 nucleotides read TGTGCCAGCTCACCCATCTCGGAAGGCTCCAATGAGCAGTTCTTC.

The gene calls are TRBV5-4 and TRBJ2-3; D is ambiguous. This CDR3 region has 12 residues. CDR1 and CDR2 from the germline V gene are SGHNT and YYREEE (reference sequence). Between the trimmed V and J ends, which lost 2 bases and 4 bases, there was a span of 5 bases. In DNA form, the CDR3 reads TGTGCCAGCAGCTTTTTCTCAGATACGCAGTATTTT. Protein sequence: CASSFFSDTQYF. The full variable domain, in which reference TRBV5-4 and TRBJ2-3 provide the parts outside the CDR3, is ETGVTQSPTHLIKTRGQQVTLRCSSQSGHNTVSWYQQALGQGPQFIFQYYREEENGRGNFPPRFSGLQFPNYSSELNVNALELDDSALYLCASSFFSDTQYFGPGTRLTVL.

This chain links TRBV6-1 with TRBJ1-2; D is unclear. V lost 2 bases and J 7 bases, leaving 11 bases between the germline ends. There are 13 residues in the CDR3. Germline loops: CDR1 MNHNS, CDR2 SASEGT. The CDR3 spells CASSENRGSGYTF. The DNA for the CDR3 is TGTGCCAGCAGTGAAAACCGTGGGTCTGGCTACACCTTC.

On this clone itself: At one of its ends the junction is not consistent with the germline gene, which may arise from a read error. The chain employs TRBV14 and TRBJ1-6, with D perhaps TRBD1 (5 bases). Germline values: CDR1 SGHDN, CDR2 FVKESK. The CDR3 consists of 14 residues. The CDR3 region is CASSQGGYSSPLHF. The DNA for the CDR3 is TGTGCCAGCAGCCAGGGGGGGTATAGTTCACCCCTCCACTTT.

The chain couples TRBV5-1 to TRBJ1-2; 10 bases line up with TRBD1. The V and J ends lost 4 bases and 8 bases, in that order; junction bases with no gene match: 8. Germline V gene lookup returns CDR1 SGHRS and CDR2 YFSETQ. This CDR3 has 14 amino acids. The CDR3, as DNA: TGCGCCAGCAGCAGCGGGACAGGGGATTGGGGCTACACCTTC. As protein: CASSSGTGDWGYTF.

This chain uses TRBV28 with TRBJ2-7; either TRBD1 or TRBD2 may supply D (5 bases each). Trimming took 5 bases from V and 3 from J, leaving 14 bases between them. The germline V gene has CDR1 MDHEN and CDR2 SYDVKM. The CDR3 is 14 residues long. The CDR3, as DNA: TGTGCCAGCAGTGCTCCGGGACGGGACTACGAGCAGTACTTC. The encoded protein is CASSAPGRDYEQYF.

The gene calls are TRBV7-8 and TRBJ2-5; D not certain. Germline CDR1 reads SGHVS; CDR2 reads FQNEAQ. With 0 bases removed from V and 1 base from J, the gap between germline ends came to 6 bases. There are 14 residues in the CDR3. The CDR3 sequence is CASSLAWTQETQYF. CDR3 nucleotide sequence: TGTGCCAGCAGCTTAGCGTGGACCCAAGAGACCCAGTACTTC.

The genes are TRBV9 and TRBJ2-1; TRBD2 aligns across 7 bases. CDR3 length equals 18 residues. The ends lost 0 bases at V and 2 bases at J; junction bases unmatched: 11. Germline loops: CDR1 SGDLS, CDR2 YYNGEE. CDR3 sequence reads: CASSVATASGLTYNEQFF. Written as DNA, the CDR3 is TGTGCCAGCAGCGTAGCTACGGCTAGCGGACTCACCTACAATGAGCAGTTCTTC.

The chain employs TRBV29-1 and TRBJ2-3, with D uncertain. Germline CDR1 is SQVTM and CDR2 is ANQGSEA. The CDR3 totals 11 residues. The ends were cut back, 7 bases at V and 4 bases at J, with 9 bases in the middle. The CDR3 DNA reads TGCAGCGGGGGATCGTCAGATACGCAGTATTTT. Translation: CSGGSSDTQYF.

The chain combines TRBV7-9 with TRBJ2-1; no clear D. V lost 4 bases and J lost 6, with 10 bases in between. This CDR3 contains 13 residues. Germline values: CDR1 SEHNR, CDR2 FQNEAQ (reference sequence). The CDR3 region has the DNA TGTGCCAGCAGCTCAGTGACCGGCAATGAGCAGTTCTTC. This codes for CASSSVTGNEQFF.

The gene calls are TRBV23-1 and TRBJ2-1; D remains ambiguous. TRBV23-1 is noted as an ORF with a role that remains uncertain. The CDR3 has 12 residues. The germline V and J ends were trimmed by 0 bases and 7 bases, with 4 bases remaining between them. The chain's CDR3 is CASSQSGNEQFF. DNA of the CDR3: TGCGCCAGCAGTCAATCAGGGAATGAGCAGTTCTTC.

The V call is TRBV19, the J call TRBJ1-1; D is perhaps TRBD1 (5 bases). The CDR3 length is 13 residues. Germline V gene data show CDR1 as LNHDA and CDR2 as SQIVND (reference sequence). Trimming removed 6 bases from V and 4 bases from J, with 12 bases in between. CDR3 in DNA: TGTGCCAGTAGGTTAGGAGGGACCACTGAAGCTTTCTTT. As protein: CASRLGGTTEAFF.

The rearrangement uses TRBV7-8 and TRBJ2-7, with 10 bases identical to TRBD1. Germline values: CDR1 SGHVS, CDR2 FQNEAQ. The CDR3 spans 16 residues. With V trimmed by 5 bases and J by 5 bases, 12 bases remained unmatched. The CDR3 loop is CASSPSGDRGADEQYF. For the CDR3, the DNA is TGTGCCAGCAGCCCAAGTGGGGACAGGGGTGCGGACGAGCAGTACTTC. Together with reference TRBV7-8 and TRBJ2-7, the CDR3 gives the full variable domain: GAGVSQSPRYKVAKRGQDVALRCDPISGHVSLFWYQQALGQGPEFLTYFQNEAQLDKSGLPSDRFFAERPEGSVSTLKIQRTQQEDSAVYLCASSPSGDRGADEQYFGPGTRLTVT.

The CDR3 sequence: CSARNPAEAFF. CDR3 bases: TGCAGTGCTAGAAACCCAGCCGAAGCTTTCTTT. The chain employs TRBV20-1 and TRBJ1-1; D call uncertain. CDR3 length equals 11 residues. Trimming cost V 2 bases and J 8 bases, with 9 bases left between them. CDR1 is DFQATT and CDR2 is SNEGSKA in the germline V gene (reference sequence).

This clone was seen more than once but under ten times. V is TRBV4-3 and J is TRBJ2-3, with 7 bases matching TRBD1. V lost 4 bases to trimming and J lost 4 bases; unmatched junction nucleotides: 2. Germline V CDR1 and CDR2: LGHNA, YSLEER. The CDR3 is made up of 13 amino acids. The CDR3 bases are TGCGCCAGCAGCCCAGGGACAGCAGATACGCAGTATTTT. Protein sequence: CASSPGTADTQYF.

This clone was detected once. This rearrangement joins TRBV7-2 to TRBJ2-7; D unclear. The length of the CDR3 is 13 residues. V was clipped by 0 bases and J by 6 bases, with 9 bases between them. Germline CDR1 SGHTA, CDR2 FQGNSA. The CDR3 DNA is TGTGCCAGCAGCTTAGCGTCGCTCGGCGAGCAGTACTTC. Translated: CASSLASLGEQYF.

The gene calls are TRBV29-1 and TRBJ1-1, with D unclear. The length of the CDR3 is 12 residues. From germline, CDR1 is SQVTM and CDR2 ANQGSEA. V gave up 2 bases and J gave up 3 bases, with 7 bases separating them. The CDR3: CSVEKADTEAFF. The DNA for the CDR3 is TGCAGCGTTGAAAAGGCGGACACTGAAGCTTTCTTT.

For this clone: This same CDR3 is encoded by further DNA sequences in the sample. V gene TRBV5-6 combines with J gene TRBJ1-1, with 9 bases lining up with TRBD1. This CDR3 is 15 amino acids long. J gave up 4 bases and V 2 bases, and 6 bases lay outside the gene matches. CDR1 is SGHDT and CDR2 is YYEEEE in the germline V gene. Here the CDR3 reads CASSFRDRVFTEAFF. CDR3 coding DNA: TGTGCCAGCAGCTTCCGGGACAGGGTCTTCACTGAAGCTTTCTTT.